This record concerns one T cell receptor beta chain sequence. The target antigen is unknown. Only in-frame clones appear in the TCRdb table, and some are missing; sequencing was by immunoSEQ multiplex PCR. This sample carries 29,000 or so clones, 80% of them seen once, and the ten largest clones take approximately 5.4%. Germline CDR1 is MNHEY and CDR2 is SMNVEV (reference sequence). Unmatched junction bases numbered 11, after V lost 8 bases and J lost 4 bases. The CDR3 covers 16 residues. This entry belongs to a study of Siglec-9 on CD8 T cells in melanoma. Overall study results and limits: An effector memory CD8+ subset marked by Siglec-9 reportedly appeared to gather in melanoma.

Sample: Siglec-9- CD8+ T cells sorted from blood. V usage is TRBV27 and J usage is TRBJ2-1; the match to TRBD2 covers 10 bases. The TCR was taken from a human donor in good health. The CDR3 sequence: CASSSLIAGGYNEQFF. The CDR3 DNA is TGTGCCAGCTCCTCCCTCATAGCGGGGGGATACAATGAGCAGTTCTTC.